These 7 T cell receptor beta chains share one sample of origin, sequenced in a study of T cell repertoires in cytomegalovirus infection. TCRdb re-analysed the reads in MiXCR, keeping a single row per CDR3 protein. The data show almost 500,000 distinct CDR3 sequences, around 10% seen once. Sequenced: PBMCs. These TCRs come from a human donor in good health (CMV status not recorded). Some clones in this sample may be carry-over from other donors' samples.

The sample holds many counts of this clonotype. The chain recombines TRBV7-9 with TRBJ2-1, with 7 bases lining up with TRBD2. Germline V gene sequence: CDR1 SEHNR, CDR2 FQNEAQ (reference sequence). Trimming at V came to 4 bases and at J to 5 bases, leaving 11 bases not matched to a gene. This CDR3 contains 16 residues. The DNA for the CDR3 is TGTGCCAGCAGCTCCAGACTAGCTTCCATGGACAATGAGCAGTTCTTC. Translated, it gives CASSSRLASMDNEQFF.

Ten or more counts support this clonotype. V usage is TRBV29-1 and J usage is TRBJ1-4; 7 bases map to TRBD1. The CDR3 totals 14 residues. J was trimmed by 5 bases and V by 5 bases; bases with no gene match: 8. CDR1 is SQVTM and CDR2 is ANQGSEA in the germline V gene. The CDR3: CSVTTGQLNEKLFF. The DNA of the CDR3 is TGCAGCGTTACGACGGGACAGTTAAATGAAAAACTGTTTTTT.

The chain links TRBV6-6 to TRBJ1-6; no definite D call. Trimming pared 0 bases from V and 6 bases from J, leaving 12 bases between. Germline V CDR1 and CDR2: MNHNY, SVGAGI (reference sequence). The length of the CDR3 is 16 residues. The CDR3 here is CASSYSGRGFNSPLHF. In DNA, the CDR3 is TGTGCCAGCAGTTACTCAGGCCGCGGGTTTAATTCACCCCTCCACTTT.

The rearrangement uses TRBV19 and TRBJ2-6; D unresolved. V dropped 7 bases and J dropped 2 bases, with 9 bases sitting between them. This CDR3 is 14 amino acids long. Per the germline V gene, CDR1 is LNHDA and CDR2 is SQIVND (reference sequence). The CDR3 region has the DNA TGTGCCAGTACCACCCGAGCTGGGGCCAACGTCCTGACTTTC. Amino acid sequence: CASTTRAGANVLTF.

This clonotype has ten or more counts. The chain links TRBV10-3 to TRBJ1-2; TRBD1 is a possible D gene (5 bases). V was pared by 10 bases and J by 2 bases, with 20 bases between. CDR1 ENHRY and CDR2 SYGVKD come from the germline V gene. This CDR3 contains 15 residues. The CDR3 DNA is TGTGCCACCGAATCACGCCCCGGGGCCAACTATGGCTACACCTTC. The encoded protein is CATESRPGANYGYTF.

This clonotype occurred many times. This chain joins TRBV27 and TRBJ1-1, with D uncertain. V was clipped by 3 bases and J by 2 bases, with 13 bases between them. CDR3 length equals 15 residues. The germline V gene encodes CDR1 MNHEY and CDR2 SMNVEV (reference sequence). The CDR3 spells CASSFSMRVNTEAFF. The CDR3 DNA reads TGTGCCAGCAGTTTCTCTATGAGGGTAAACACTGAAGCTTTCTTT.

This clonotype has more than one count but fewer than ten. V is TRBV27 and J is TRBJ2-3; the D gene is possibly TRBD2 (6 bases). CDR3 length: 14 amino acids. Germline CDR1 and CDR2: MNHEY and SMNVEV (reference sequence). V gave up 4 bases and J gave up 0 bases, with 8 bases separating them. In DNA, the CDR3 is TGTGCCAGCAGTTGGGCGGGGAGCACAGATACGCAGTATTTT. Translation gives CASSWAGSTDTQYF.